One sample yielded the 23 T cell receptor beta chains listed below, sequenced in a study of Ad26.COV2.S vaccination and SARS-CoV-2 variants. Only in-frame clones appear in the TCRdb table, and some are missing; sequencing was by immunoSEQ multiplex PCR. The table lists about 330,000 clones, roughly 90% of them singletons. Noted treatment: some 20 received Ad26.COV2.S at low or high dose, single or two shots; five or six received placebo; per-sample allocation not given. Sampling was performed 63 days after the first vaccine or placebo injection. This specimen consisted of peripheral blood, obtained in a trial of Ad26.COV2.S vaccine versus placebo. The receptors were sampled from a person aged 18-60 years who received the Ad26.COV2.S COVID-19 vaccine or a placebo.

V and J are TRBV23-1 and TRBJ1-1; 11 bases map to TRBD1. TRBV23-1 is known as an ORF, though its function is uncertain. This CDR3 spans 17 amino acids. Trimming at V came to 2 bases and at J to 7 bases, leaving 12 bases not matched to a gene. This CDR3 reads CASSQLHRDRGMSEAFF. The DNA of the CDR3 is TGCGCCAGCAGTCAACTCCACAGGGACAGGGGGATGAGTGAAGCTTTCTTT.

The rearrangement uses TRBV11-3 and TRBJ1-1, with a weak D call TRBD1 (6 bases). V was shortened by 5 bases and J by 0 bases, with 13 bases between the two germline ends. CDR3 length equals 15 residues. Germline V CDR1 and CDR2: SGHNT, YENEEA. DNA of the CDR3: TGTGCCAGCAGCCCACAGGGTTCAGTGAACACTGAAGCTTTCTTT. It specifies CASSPQGSVNTEAFF.

Worth noting for this clone: In the same sample, other DNA sequences code for this CDR3. The chain employs TRBV4-3 and TRBJ1-1; D is undetermined. The CDR3 totals 14 residues. V was cut by 0 bases and J by 0 bases, with 5 bases left in between. Per the germline V gene, CDR1 is LGHNA and CDR2 is YSLEER. The CDR3 spells CASSQDRMNTEAFF. The CDR3 nucleotides read TGCGCCAGCAGCCAAGACAGGATGAACACTGAAGCTTTCTTT.

J is TRBJ1-1 and V is TRBV6-2 or TRBV6-3, with D perhaps TRBD1 (6 bases). V shed 4 bases and J shed 5 bases, with 11 bases lying between them. Germline CDR1 reads MNHEY; CDR2 reads SVGEGT. The CDR3 sequence is 13 residues long. The CDR3 reads CASSFQGRTEAFF. The CDR3 nucleotides read TGTGCCAGCAGTTTTCAGGGGAGGACTGAAGCTTTCTTT.

The V and J genes are TRBV7-3 and TRBJ2-1, with 9 nucleotides matching TRBD1. J was trimmed by 6 bases and V by 4 bases; bases with no gene match: 13. The CDR3 has 17 amino acids. Germline V gene lookup returns CDR1 SGHTA and CDR2 FQGTGA. CDR3 region: CASSSSPGTGIGNEQFF. The CDR3 nucleotides are TGTGCCAGCAGCTCATCACCCGGGACAGGGATAGGCAATGAGCAGTTCTTC.

The genes are TRBV15 and TRBJ2-3; 10 bases map to TRBD1. V was pared by 7 bases and J by 4 bases, with 8 bases of the junction left unmatched. The CDR3 totals 15 residues. Germline V lookup: CDR1 LNHNV, CDR2 YYDKDF (reference sequence). The CDR3 sequence is CATTAGQGSADTQYF. CDR3 DNA: TGTGCCACCACTGCGGGACAGGGGAGCGCAGATACGCAGTATTTT.

This chain links TRBV15 with TRBJ2-1; TRBD2 aligns across 8 bases. Germline V gene data show CDR1 as LNHNV and CDR2 as YYDKDF (reference sequence). This CDR3 region has 16 residues. With 0 bases clipped from V and 8 bases from J, the junction kept 9 bases outside the gene matches. This CDR3 is CATSRDGGSGKHEQFF. As DNA, the CDR3 is TGTGCCACCAGCAGAGACGGGGGTAGCGGGAAGCATGAGCAGTTCTTC.

The chain is built from TRBV19 and TRBJ1-1; D not certain. V was clipped by 3 bases and J by 0 bases, with 11 bases between them. Germline-derived CDR1 and CDR2 are LNHDA and SQIVND (reference sequence). The CDR3 contains 15 residues. CDR3 sequence (DNA): TGTGCCAGTAGTATCCACATAGTTATGAACACTGAAGCTTTCTTT. Its translation is CASSIHIVMNTEAFF.

The chain carries TRBV20-1 and TRBJ2-7; D unresolved. The CDR3 runs 16 residues. CDR1 and CDR2 (germline): DFQATT, SNEGSKA (reference sequence). Trimming removed 3 bases at V and 5 bases at J, with 23 bases between. In DNA, the CDR3 is TGCAGTGCTAGTCCCTCTACTCGATCCCTCCCGCACGAGCAGTACTTC. Amino acid sequence: CSASPSTRSLPHEQYF.

V usage is TRBV28 and J usage is TRBJ1-3; 7 bases match TRBD1. V lost 6 bases and J lost 2; bases outside the gene matches: 16. The CDR3 contains 18 residues. Germline assignment: CDR1 MDHEN and CDR2 SYDVKM. The CDR3 reads CASSDRRGRGRTGNTIYF. In DNA form, the CDR3 reads TGTGCCAGCAGCGATCGGAGAGGGAGGGGGCGCACTGGAAACACCATATATTTT.

The chain links TRBV2 to TRBJ2-5; D is ambiguous. Germline values: CDR1 SNHLY, CDR2 FYNNEI. V lost 5 bases to trimming and J lost 5 bases, with 12 bases between them. CDR3 length: 13 amino acids. The CDR3 DNA sequence: TGTGCCAGCAGTTTTTCTAGGTTGGAGACCCAGTACTTC. This translates into CASSFSRLETQYF.

The chain combines TRBV3-1 (or the pseudogene TRBV3-2) with TRBJ1-3; D possibly corresponds to TRBD1 (5 bases). The germline CDR1 and CDR2 sequences are LGHDT and YNNKEL (reference sequence). V was cut by 5 bases and J by 0 bases, with 17 bases left in between. There are 17 residues in the CDR3. The CDR3 region is CASSVSGRGPSGNTIYF. DNA for the CDR3: TGTGCCAGCAGCGTTTCGGGTAGGGGCCCCTCTGGAAACACCATATATTTT.

The genes are TRBV5-4 and TRBJ1-3; unclear D gene. Germline V gives CDR1 SGHNT, CDR2 YYREEE (reference sequence). Trimming shortened V by 0 bases and J by 0 bases, and 7 bases separated the two germline ends. The CDR3 consists of 15 residues. The CDR3 sequence is CASSLAALSGNTIYF. In nucleotides, the CDR3 is TGTGCCAGCAGCTTGGCGGCACTCTCTGGAAACACCATATATTTT.

The chain couples TRBV7-2 to TRBJ2-1, with 8 bases that match TRBD2. The J segment lost 7 bases and the V segment lost 4 bases, leaving 9 bases of the junction unmatched. This CDR3 region has 15 residues. The germline gives CDR1 SGHTA, CDR2 FQGNSA. The CDR3 region is CASSWVSGSGNEQFF. The CDR3 region has the DNA TGTGCCAGCAGCTGGGTCAGCGGGAGTGGAAATGAGCAGTTCTTC.

This clone came up a few times. In DNA, the CDR3 is TGTGCCAGCAGCTTACGACCTGGCGAGCAGTACGTC. Its protein product is CASSLRPGEQYV. The chain has TRBV7-9 and TRBJ2-7; no definite D call. The CDR3 runs to 12 residues. The V end was cut by 2 bases, the J end by 6 bases, with 8 bases between. In germline, CDR1 is SEHNR, CDR2 FQNEAQ (reference sequence).

The chain has TRBV11-2 and TRBJ2-3; unclear D gene. In germline, CDR1 is SGHAT, CDR2 FQNNGV. The CDR3 length is 13 residues. V shed 7 bases and J shed 2 bases, with 10 bases lying between them. The CDR3 protein is CASNPGPTDTQYF. The CDR3 DNA sequence: TGTGCCAGCAACCCCGGGCCCACAGATACGCAGTATTTT.

The chain carries TRBV24-1 and TRBJ2-3, with a possible D match to TRBD2 (6 bases). With 4 bases removed from V and 5 bases from J, the gap between germline ends came to 9 bases. Germline V gene lookup returns CDR1 KGHDR and CDR2 SFDVKD. The CDR3 sequence is 13 residues long. This CDR3 is CATSEGGLDTQYF. Here the CDR3 DNA reads TGTGCCACCAGTGAGGGGGGACTAGATACGCAGTATTTT.

The chain carries TRBV29-1 and TRBJ2-7; TRBD1 agrees at 8 bases. This CDR3 region has 13 residues. Trimming at V came to 1 base and at J to 4 bases, leaving 3 bases not matched to a gene. Germline lookup yields CDR1 SQVTM and CDR2 ANQGSEA. The chain's CDR3 is CSVEGGTGYEQYF. CDR3 bases: TGCAGCGTTGAAGGGGGGACAGGATACGAGCAGTACTTC.

This rearrangement joins TRBV27 to TRBJ1-2; no clear D gene. The CDR3 extends over 18 amino acids. V was trimmed by 1 base and J by 8 bases, leaving 26 bases between them. Germline loops: CDR1 MNHEY, CDR2 SMNVEV (reference sequence). This CDR3 is CASSLYRGPGYSDRGYTF. DNA for the CDR3: TGTGCCAGCAGTTTATATAGAGGACCCGGTTACTCGGATCGAGGCTACACCTTC.

This sequence joins TRBV5-5 and TRBJ1-3, with D perhaps matching TRBD1 (5 bases). CDR3 size: 16 residues. Trimming took off 4 bases at V and 0 bases at J, with 14 bases between the two ends. CDR1 SGHKS and CDR2 YYEKEE come from the germline V gene (reference sequence). CDR3: CASSPDIGTSGNTIYF. The CDR3 DNA is TGTGCCAGCAGCCCGGACATCGGCACCTCTGGAAACACCATATATTTT.

The gene calls are TRBV4-3 and TRBJ1-1; TRBD1 matches at 9 bases. The V segment lost 2 bases and the J segment 5 bases; nucleotides outside the gene matches: 9. Germline CDR1 LGHNA, CDR2 YSLEER. CDR3 length equals 16 residues. This chain's CDR3 is CASSQSLDGTGTEAFF. DNA for the CDR3: TGCGCCAGCAGCCAATCATTGGACGGGACAGGGACTGAAGCTTTCTTT.

The chain joins TRBV30 to TRBJ2-1; D may be TRBD2 (5 bases). With 5 bases removed from V and 8 bases from J, the gap between germline ends came to 16 bases. The germline CDR1 and CDR2 sequences are GTSNPN and SVGIG (reference sequence). The CDR3 covers 13 residues. The CDR3 is CAWGGLRRDEQFF. The CDR3 coding sequence is TGTGCCTGGGGCGGGCTCCGCCGGGATGAGCAGTTCTTC.

The V gene is TRBV6-1, the J gene TRBJ1-4; D may be TRBD1 (5 bases). The CDR3 totals 17 residues. The V gene's germline CDR1 is MNHNS and CDR2 SASEGT. Trimming pared 4 bases from V and 8 bases from J, leaving 23 bases between. The CDR3 DNA follows: TGTGCCAGCAGTGGAATGGGGAGGGACGCTACCGGCGAAAAACTGTTTTTT. This sequence encodes CASSGMGRDATGEKLFF.